The sequence of this T cell receptor beta chain was determined in a study of PD-1 blockade in classical Hodgkin lymphoma. The CDR3 runs 14 residues. The V and J ends lost 2 bases and 1 base respectively, with 9 bases between them. Germline CDR1 reads SGHRS; CDR2 reads YFSETQ. Time point meaning: cycle 4 day 1 (C4D1), after more than five weeks of nivolumab. Each patient relapsed following autologous stem cell transplantation, and prior brentuximab vedotin exposure differed. Notes on the study in general: Lower baseline TCR diversity was reported for newly diagnosed patients than for healthy donors. The repertoire differences lack a defined cause, possibly disease activity or prior therapy. Partial responders and progressors had significantly lower baseline TCR diversity.

A remark on this clone: Its matching antigen is unknown.

Only in-frame clones appear in the TCRdb table, and some are missing; sequencing was by immunoSEQ multiplex PCR. Among about 25,000 clones listed, under 90% were seen once. The source is a human donor with classical Hodgkin lymphoma. The chain recombines TRBV5-1 with TRBJ1-1, with D unclear. Sequencing used peripheral blood mononuclear cells (PBMCs), obtained before the fourth cycle of nivolumab. The DNA of the CDR3 is TGCGCCAGCAGCTTAATGTCCCAGAACACTGAAGCTTTCTTT. This codes for CASSLMSQNTEAFF. The full variable domain, in which reference TRBV5-1 and TRBJ1-1 provide the parts outside the CDR3, is KAGVTQTPRYLIKTRGQQVTLSCSPISGHRSVSWYQQTPGQGLQFLFEYFSETQRNKGNFPGRFSGRQFSNSRSEMNVSTLELGDSALYLCASSLMSQNTEAFFGQGTRLTVV.